This T cell receptor beta chain was retrieved from a study of technical replicates of blood from a handful of donors. Sequencing used immunoSEQ multiplex PCR; TCRdb keeps in-frame clones, though not all of them. Of about 83,000 clones listed, 90% to 95% are singletons. CDR3 length equals 12 residues. Trimming removed 8 bases at V and 6 bases at J, with 12 bases between. The germline gives CDR1 LGHNT, CDR2 FRNRAP. The sample was T cells isolated from PBMCs. The sequence was obtained from a human donor in good health. The J gene is TRBJ2-3, the V gene TRBV12-5, with D maybe TRBD2 (5 bases). DNA for the CDR3: TGTGCTAGTTCCCCCCGGAGGGATACGCAGTATTTT. Its translation: CASSPRRDTQYF.